The rows below give T cell receptor beta chains drawn from one sample of a study of beta chain features in type 1 diabetes. The data were produced by immunoSEQ multiplex PCR, yet TCRdb's version contains in-frame clones alone and is incomplete. Among 130,000 to 150,000 clones listed, approximately 52% were seen once. The sequenced sample consisted of Tregs from blood. Every receptor here comes from a man between 18 and 29 years old in good health. CDR3s include the opening cysteine and the closing phenylalanine or tryptophan. Fields, in order: V gene, clone size, D gene, J gene, CDR3 protein, CDR3 DNA. The D gene is left open where the match is weak. Clone sizes are given selectively: once, few, many, or a class where the clone is expanded.

v_call: TRBV9
clone_size: -
d_call: TRBD2
j_call: TRBJ2-3
cdr3_aa: CASSVAPSSGPVTSTDTQYF
cdr3_nt: TGTGCCAGCAGCGTGGCCCCTAGTAGCGGGCCCGTTACTAGCACAGATACGCAGTATTTT

v_call: TRBV27
clone_size: -
d_call: TRBD1
j_call: TRBJ1-4
cdr3_aa: CASSFIPGQKKGKLFF
cdr3_nt: TGTGCCAGCAGTTTTATACCGGGACAGAAGAAGGGAAAACTGTTTTTT

v_call: TRBV6-6
clone_size: -
d_call: -
j_call: TRBJ2-1
cdr3_aa: CASSSDSDYNEQFF
cdr3_nt: TGTGCCAGCAGCTCCGACAGTGACTACAATGAGCAGTTCTTC

v_call: TRBV6-6
clone_size: -
d_call: TRBD1
j_call: TRBJ1-2
cdr3_aa: CASSSSGGYGYTF
cdr3_nt: TGTGCCAGCAGTTCCTCAGGGGGCTATGGCTACACCTTC

v_call: TRBV9
clone_size: -
d_call: -
j_call: TRBJ2-2
cdr3_aa: CASSVASRGGAGELFF
cdr3_nt: TGTGCCAGCAGCGTAGCTTCGAGGGGGGGGGCCGGGGAGCTGTTTTTT

v_call: TRBV29-1
clone_size: -
d_call: -
j_call: TRBJ2-7
cdr3_aa: CSVVRGAGGNEQYF
cdr3_nt: TGCAGCGTTGTTAGGGGGGCAGGGGGGAACGAGCAGTACTTC

v_call: TRBV30
clone_size: -
d_call: TRBD2
j_call: TRBJ2-3
cdr3_aa: CAWRVGGSSTDTQYF
cdr3_nt: TGTGCCTGGAGGGTGGGGGGGTCTAGCACAGATACGCAGTATTTT

v_call: TRBV5-1
clone_size: few
d_call: TRBD1
j_call: TRBJ2-7
cdr3_aa: CASSVGQALAYEQYF
cdr3_nt: TGCGCCAGCAGCGTTGGACAGGCTCTAGCCTACGAGCAGTACTTC

v_call: TRBV11-3
clone_size: -
d_call: -
j_call: TRBJ2-1
cdr3_aa: CASSLEGGGDEQFF
cdr3_nt: TGTGCCAGCAGCTTAGAGGGGGGGGGCGATGAGCAGTTCTTC

v_call: TRBV29-1
clone_size: few
d_call: -
j_call: TRBJ1-1
cdr3_aa: CSVHATGVGTEAFF
cdr3_nt: TGCAGCGTTCATGCTACGGGGGTGGGCACTGAAGCTTTCTTT

v_call: TRBV7-9
clone_size: once
d_call: -
j_call: TRBJ2-3
cdr3_aa: CASSLLARFTDTQYF
cdr3_nt: TGTGCCAGCAGCTTACTAGCTCGCTTCACAGATACGCAGTATTTT

v_call: TRBV7-2
clone_size: -
d_call: -
j_call: TRBJ1-2
cdr3_aa: CASSLVFRFQAGHGYTF
cdr3_nt: TGTGCCAGCAGCTTAGTCTTCAGGTTTCAGGCAGGGCATGGCTACACCTTC

v_call: TRBV11-2
clone_size: few
d_call: TRBD1
j_call: TRBJ2-5
cdr3_aa: CASSFGTGLQETQYF
cdr3_nt: TGTGCCAGCAGCTTCGGGACAGGCCTCCAAGAGACCCAGTACTTC

v_call: TRBV10-3
clone_size: -
d_call: -
j_call: TRBJ1-2
cdr3_aa: CAIRLSGTLNYGYTF
cdr3_nt: TGTGCCATCAGATTAAGCGGGACGCTTAACTATGGCTACACCTTC

v_call: TRBV4-3
clone_size: -
d_call: TRBD2
j_call: TRBJ2-2
cdr3_aa: CASSREGLAGAYTGELFF
cdr3_nt: TGCGCCAGCAGCCGAGAAGGTTTAGCGGGGGCCTACACCGGGGAGCTGTTTTTT

v_call: TRBV5-1
clone_size: once
d_call: -
j_call: TRBJ2-5
cdr3_aa: CASSTSSPRGEETQYF
cdr3_nt: TGCGCCAGCAGCACGTCCTCCCCCCGGGGTGAGGAGACCCAGTACTTC

v_call: TRBV27
clone_size: -
d_call: TRBD1
j_call: TRBJ2-6
cdr3_aa: CASSFSDRAGANVLTF
cdr3_nt: TGTGCCAGCAGTTTCTCAGACAGGGCTGGGGCCAACGTCCTGACTTTC

v_call: TRBV5-1
clone_size: -
d_call: TRBD1
j_call: TRBJ2-2
cdr3_aa: CASSSGQGSTGELFF
cdr3_nt: TGCGCCAGCAGCTCTGGACAGGGATCCACCGGGGAGCTGTTTTTT

v_call: TRBV6-5
clone_size: -
d_call: TRBD2
j_call: TRBJ2-7
cdr3_aa: CASSYVAGGPYEQYF
cdr3_nt: TGTGCCAGCAGTTACGTGGCGGGAGGTCCCTACGAGCAGTACTTC

v_call: TRBV7-3
clone_size: -
d_call: TRBD1
j_call: TRBJ2-2
cdr3_aa: CASKPGQENTGELFF
cdr3_nt: TGTGCCAGCAAACCCGGACAGGAGAACACCGGGGAGCTGTTTTTT

v_call: TRBV7-3
clone_size: -
d_call: -
j_call: TRBJ2-3
cdr3_aa: CASSPRSGISSTDTQYF
cdr3_nt: TGTGCCAGCAGCCCACGGTCGGGGATTTCAAGCACAGATACGCAGTATTTT

v_call: TRBV19
clone_size: few
d_call: TRBD2
j_call: TRBJ2-1
cdr3_aa: CASSSRGGGAGDEQFF
cdr3_nt: TGTGCCAGTAGTTCCCGCGGCGGGGGGGCTGGGGATGAGCAGTTCTTC

v_call: TRBV6-5
clone_size: -
d_call: -
j_call: TRBJ1-2
cdr3_aa: CASSPGTLYGYTF
cdr3_nt: TGTGCCAGCAGCCCAGGGACACTCTATGGCTACACCTTC

v_call: TRBV27
clone_size: -
d_call: -
j_call: TRBJ2-7
cdr3_aa: CASRDISSYEQYF
cdr3_nt: TGTGCCAGCAGGGACATATCCTCCTACGAGCAGTACTTC

v_call: TRBV4-1
clone_size: -
d_call: TRBD2
j_call: TRBJ2-7
cdr3_aa: CASSQRTTSGPSSYEQYF
cdr3_nt: TGCGCCAGCAGCCAAAGGACAACTAGCGGACCGAGCTCCTACGAGCAGTACTTC

v_call: TRBV9
clone_size: few
d_call: -
j_call: TRBJ2-1
cdr3_aa: CASSPRGALLNEQFF
cdr3_nt: TGTGCCAGCAGCCCCCGGGGGGCTTTGTTGAATGAGCAGTTCTTC

v_call: TRBV15
clone_size: -
d_call: TRBD1
j_call: TRBJ2-7
cdr3_aa: CATSERDRVWDEQYF
cdr3_nt: TGTGCCACCAGCGAACGGGACAGGGTTTGGGACGAGCAGTACTTC

v_call: TRBV7-2
clone_size: few
d_call: TRBD1
j_call: TRBJ1-3
cdr3_aa: CASSFQGASGNTIYF
cdr3_nt: TGTGCCAGCAGCTTTCAGGGGGCCTCTGGAAACACCATATATTTT

v_call: TRBV10-2
clone_size: few
d_call: -
j_call: TRBJ1-4
cdr3_aa: CASSDASRGEKLFF
cdr3_nt: TGCGCCAGCAGTGACGCCTCAAGGGGTGAAAAACTGTTTTTT

v_call: TRBV6-5
clone_size: -
d_call: -
j_call: TRBJ2-1
cdr3_aa: CASSYSRGGFYNEQFF
cdr3_nt: TGTGCCAGCAGTTACTCTAGGGGCGGATTTTACAATGAGCAGTTCTTC

v_call: TRBV28
clone_size: -
d_call: -
j_call: TRBJ2-2
cdr3_aa: CASSDTTTGELFF
cdr3_nt: TGTGCCAGCAGTGACACAACGACCGGGGAGCTGTTTTTT

v_call: TRBV4-3
clone_size: few
d_call: TRBD1
j_call: TRBJ1-3
cdr3_aa: CASSQSGQGLNTIYF
cdr3_nt: TGCGCCAGCAGCCAATCGGGACAGGGTCTAAACACCATATATTTT

v_call: TRBV6-1
clone_size: few
d_call: TRBD1
j_call: TRBJ1-5
cdr3_aa: CASNRGTGGNQPQHF
cdr3_nt: TGTGCCAGCAACCGAGGGACAGGGGGGAATCAGCCCCAGCATTTT

v_call: TRBV7-6
clone_size: -
d_call: -
j_call: TRBJ2-2
cdr3_aa: CASSLVVNTGELFF
cdr3_nt: TGTGCCAGCAGCTTAGTAGTTAACACCGGGGAGCTGTTTTTT

v_call: TRBV30
clone_size: few
d_call: -
j_call: TRBJ2-3
cdr3_aa: CAWSGGVTDTQYF
cdr3_nt: TGTGCCTGGAGCGGGGGAGTTACAGATACGCAGTATTTT

v_call: TRBV2
clone_size: -
d_call: TRBD1
j_call: TRBJ1-5
cdr3_aa: CASSERGGRGRPGGRPQHF
cdr3_nt: TGTGCCAGCAGTGAAAGGGGAGGCAGGGGGCGCCCGGGGGGTAGGCCCCAGCATTTT

v_call: TRBV29-1
clone_size: few
d_call: TRBD2
j_call: TRBJ2-1
cdr3_aa: CSVPTSGRPNEQFF
cdr3_nt: TGCAGCGTTCCGACTAGCGGGAGGCCAAATGAGCAGTTCTTC

v_call: TRBV5-1
clone_size: once
d_call: TRBD2
j_call: TRBJ2-2
cdr3_aa: CASRLGGAPGELFF
cdr3_nt: TGCGCCAGCAGGCTCGGGGGGGCCCCCGGGGAGCTGTTTTTT

v_call: TRBV28
clone_size: -
d_call: TRBD1
j_call: TRBJ2-1
cdr3_aa: CASTEPGTGSNEQFF
cdr3_nt: TGTGCCAGCACCGAGCCCGGGACAGGGTCCAATGAGCAGTTCTTC